This T cell receptor beta chain was identified in a study of graft-versus-host responses after intestinal transplantation. Study-wide results and limits: Circulating GvH clones peaking coincided with falling HvG clones soon after transplant.

This clone was seen once. Antigen specificity is unknown. Sequence at one end of the junction differs from germline and may be a read error. CDR3 length equals 15 residues. CDR1 is SGDLS and CDR2 is YYNGEE in the germline V gene. The table came from immunoSEQ multiplex PCR; TCRdb's copy has only in-frame clones and leaves some out. Of over 75,000 clones listed, roughly 87% are singletons. The source was unstimulated CD8+ T cells sorted from spleen or lymph node cells, collected before transplant. The receptor's source is a human donor who was the organ donor for an intestinal transplant. The rearrangement joins TRBV9 to TRBJ2-3, with D perhaps matching TRBD1 or TRBD2 (5 bases each). The CDR3 spells CASSEWKGSTHTQYF. CDR3 sequence (DNA): TGTGCCAGCAGCGAGTGGAAGGGGAGCACACATACGCAGTATTTT.